The rows below give T cell receptor beta chains drawn from one sample of a study of cytomegalovirus exposure and HLA in healthy donors. Clones were sequenced by immunoSEQ multiplex PCR, and TCRdb holds only the in-frame ones, with some missing. In total, the table holds more than 200,000 clones. The sample taken for sequencing was PBMCs. Receptors were obtained from a woman aged 25 to 39 in good health and CMV-seropositive. Both conserved end residues are part of each CDR3. The D gene is left open where the match is weak.

D gene	V gene	J gene	CDR3 DNA	CDR3 protein
-	TRBV6-1	TRBJ1-6	TGTGCCGCCGGAGGGCCCGCCTTTTATAATTCACCCCTCCACTTT	CAAGGPAFYNSPLHF
-	TRBV7-2	TRBJ1-5	TGTGCCAGCAGTCAAGTCGTTAGTAGCAATCAGCCCCAGCATTTT	CASSQVVSSNQPQHF
-	TRBV6-5	TRBJ2-1	TGTGCCAGCAGTTACTCTTGGCAGGGTGACTACAATGAGCAGTTCTTC	CASSYSWQGDYNEQFF
-	TRBV2	TRBJ1-6	TGTGCCAGCAGTGTCGTTATCGGGGGAAGGGAAAATTCACCCCTCCACTTT	CASSVVIGGRENSPLHF
-	TRBV4-1	TRBJ1-4	TGCGCCAGCAGCCTGAGGGCCGAGGTCTGGAATGAAAAACTGTTTTTT	CASSLRAEVWNEKLFF
-	TRBV6-5	TRBJ2-7	TGTGCCAGCAGTTACGGGAAGCCGGGAGCCTACGAGCAGTACTTC	CASSYGKPGAYEQYF
TRBD1	TRBV5-1	TRBJ1-1	TGCGCCAGCAGCTTGGTTGCAGGGGGCGTGGGAGCTTTCTTT	CASSLVAGGVGAFF
-	TRBV19	TRBJ1-2	TGTGCCAGTAGTATCTGGCAGGCTGGCTATGGCTACACCTTC	CASSIWQAGYGYTF
-	TRBV6-1	TRBJ1-6	TGTGCCAGCAGTGCCAGGACGTACGGGGGTTCACCCCTCCACTTT	CASSARTYGGSPLHF
TRBD1	TRBV5-5	TRBJ2-7	TGTGCCAGCAGCCTTAACAGGGGACCGCACTCCTACGAGCAGTACTTC	CASSLNRGPHSYEQYF
-	TRBV10-1	TRBJ1-3	TGCGCCAGCAGTGAGCCGGGGACTAGAGGAAACACCATATATTTT	CASSEPGTRGNTIYF
TRBD1	TRBV27	TRBJ2-7	TGTGCCAGCAGTCGACAGGGGAACGAGCAGTACTTC	CASSRQGNEQYF
TRBD1	TRBV13	TRBJ1-2	TGTGCCAGCAGCTTAAACGTAGCAGGGGGCCTTAACTATGGCTACACCTTC	CASSLNVAGGLNYGYTF
-	TRBV2	TRBJ2-5	TGTGCCAGCAGTCGGGGGACGGGCCAAGAGACCCAGTACTTC	CASSRGTGQETQYF
TRBD2	TRBV18	TRBJ2-7	TGTGCCAGCTCACCCCAGCGGGGCTACGAGCAGTACTTC	CASSPQRGYEQYF
-	TRBV28	TRBJ1-5	TGTGCCAGCAGTCCGCGGACAGTTAGCAATCAGCCCCAGCATTTT	CASSPRTVSNQPQHF
TRBD2	TRBV5-4	TRBJ2-3	TGTGCCAGCAGCTTGGCCCGGACTAGCGGGGCTAGCACAGATACGCAGTATTTT	CASSLARTSGASTDTQYF
-	TRBV9	TRBJ2-3	TGTGCCAGCAGCGATTTACGGGAGCTGGAAGATACGCAGTATTTT	CASSDLRELEDTQYF
-	TRBV7-9	TRBJ2-7	TGTGCCAGCAGCTTAGGAGGGGGAGGGACCTACGAGCAGTACTTC	CASSLGGGGTYEQYF
TRBD1	TRBV5-1	TRBJ2-7	TGCGCCAGCAGCTTGTTCAGGGGGAGTTACGAGCAGTACTTC	CASSLFRGSYEQYF
TRBD1	TRBV6-6	TRBJ1-6	TGTGCCAGCGGCCGGGACAGGGATTCACCCCTCCACTTT	CASGRDRDSPLHF
-	TRBV21-1	TRBJ2-5	TGTGCCAGCAGCAAAGCACTGAAGGCAGGGCGCCGGGAGACCCAGTACTTC	CASSKALKAGRRETQYF
TRBD1	TRBV5-1	TRBJ1-5	TGCGCCAGCAGCCTCTATGCCCGGGACAGAGATCAGCCCCAGCATTTT	CASSLYARDRDQPQHF
-	TRBV5-1	TRBJ2-3	TGCGCCAGCAGCTTTTTACAGGGCACAGATACGCAGTATTTT	CASSFLQGTDTQYF
-	TRBV30	TRBJ2-7	TGTGCCTGGAATATTATCGGGACCTACGAGCAGTACTTC	CAWNIIGTYEQYF
-	TRBV6-5	TRBJ1-2	TGTGCCAGCAGTTGGGAGGGCCTTTATGGCTACACCTTC	CASSWEGLYGYTF
-	TRBV6-5	TRBJ1-1	TGTGCCAGCAGTTACGGGGCCGGGACTGAAGCTTTCTTT	CASSYGAGTEAFF
TRBD1	TRBV7-8	TRBJ1-5	TGTGCCAGCAGCCAAGACAGGGGCAATCAGCCCCAGCATTTT	CASSQDRGNQPQHF
TRBD1	TRBV5-6	TRBJ1-2	TGTGCCAGCAGCTTGAGGGGGCCAACCCTGTCAAACTATGGCTACACCTTC	CASSLRGPTLSNYGYTF
-	TRBV4-1	TRBJ2-7	TGCGCCAGCAGCCAAGGGGATGGGAGAATCGCCTACGAGCAGTACTTC	CASSQGDGRIAYEQYF
TRBD1	TRBV27	TRBJ2-1	TGTGCCAGCAGTTTGGGACAGGTTGGGTTCAATGAGCAGTTCTTC	CASSLGQVGFNEQFF
-	TRBV20-1	TRBJ1-2	TGCAGTGCTGGGAAGGAGGCCTTC	CSAGKEAF
TRBD2	TRBV4-3	TRBJ2-3	TGCGCCAGCAGCCCCCAACCCGGACTAGCGTCAGATACGCAGTATTTT	CASSPQPGLASDTQYF
TRBD1	TRBV5-1	TRBJ2-7	TGCGCCAGCAGCTCTGGACAGGGAGGCTACGAGCAGTACTTC	CASSSGQGGYEQYF
-	TRBV15	TRBJ1-1	TGTGCCACCAGCAGACAGGGGACTGAAGCTTTCTTT	CATSRQGTEAFF
-	TRBV10-2	TRBJ1-4	TGCGCCTCTCAATATGAGACTGGAAAACTGTTTTTT	CASQYETGKLFF
TRBD2	TRBV5-4	TRBJ2-2	TGTGCCAGCAGCTTGTCACTAGCGGGGGGGCTCGGCGGGGAGCTGTTTTTT	CASSLSLAGGLGGELFF
TRBD1	TRBV11-2	TRBJ2-7	TGTGCCAGCAGCCTCGGACAGGCTGTCTACGAGCAGTACTTC	CASSLGQAVYEQYF
-	TRBV27	TRBJ1-2	TGTGCCAGCAGGGTGAGAGGGCTTGGCTATGGCTACACCTTC	CASRVRGLGYGYTF
TRBD2	TRBV14	TRBJ2-7	TGTGCCAGCAGCCAAGTTCCGGGGGGCTCCTACGAGCAGTACTTC	CASSQVPGGSYEQYF
-	TRBV19	TRBJ1-2	TGTGCCAGTAGTATGGCTCTCCATTATGGCTACACCTTC	CASSMALHYGYTF
TRBD1	TRBV5-1	TRBJ1-1	TGCGCCAGCAGCTTGGCCGGGCACCCGGGACAGATGAACACTGAAGCTTTCTTT	CASSLAGHPGQMNTEAFF
-	TRBV10-3	TRBJ1-1	TGTGCCATCAGTGTAGTAGGAGAGGAGGAAGCTTTCTTT	CAISVVGEEEAFF